These T cell receptor beta chains were read from a single sample in a study of T cells in Graves' hyperthyroidism and ophthalmopathy. One entry per CDR3 protein, called by TCRdb with MiXCR from the multiplex PCR reads. The table has approximately 330,000 distinct CDR3 sequences, roughly 18% seen once. Specimen: blood. These receptors were collected from a woman aged 50 to 60 with Graves' hyperthyroidism. CDR3s include the opening cysteine and the closing phenylalanine or tryptophan. Each record gives: V gene, clone size, J gene, D gene, CDR3 protein, CDR3 DNA. A D gene is named only where the DNA matches it firmly. Expanded clones are given a class, and other clones once, few, many or no size at all.

>TRBV2|few|TRBJ2-3|-
CASSDRGSSVGPDTQYF
TGTGCCAGCAGTGACCGGGGCTCCTCGGTGGGCCCAGATACGCAGTATTTT
>TRBV5-1|-|TRBJ1-4|TRBD1
CASSWGTGGFANEKLFF
TGCGCCAGCAGCTGGGGGACAGGGGGCTTTGCTAATGAAAAACTGTTTTTT
>TRBV6-1|-|TRBJ2-5|-
CASGLDVEETQYF
TGTGCCAGCGGGCTAGACGTTGAAGAGACCCAGTACTTC
>TRBV3-1|many|TRBJ1-1|-
CASGNMNTEAFF
TGTGCCAGCGGAAACATGAACACTGAAGCTTTCTTT
>TRBV11-1|many|TRBJ2-1|TRBD1
CASTEPGTGHNEQFF
TGTGCCAGCACCGAACCCGGGACAGGGCACAATGAGCAGTTCTTC
>TRBV10-3|-|TRBJ2-3|TRBD2
CASTDGGGADTRYF
TGTGCCTCGACGGATGGGGGGGGAGCAGATACGCGGTATTTT
>TRBV6-1|few|TRBJ1-3|TRBD1
CASTDRGSGNTIYF
TGTGCCAGCACCGACAGGGGAAGTGGAAACACCATATATTTT
>TRBV20-1|few|TRBJ1-1|TRBD1
CSARSGTGGTEAFF
TGCAGTGCTAGGTCCGGGACAGGGGGCACTGAAGCTTTCTTT
>TRBV28|many|TRBJ2-2|-
CASSLWSGASNTGELFF
TGTGCCAGCAGTTTATGGTCCGGGGCTTCCAACACCGGGGAGCTGTTTTTT
>TRBV20-1|-|TRBJ2-7|TRBD1
CSASGLSWDRAANEQYF
TGCAGTGCTAGCGGGCTCTCTTGGGACAGGGCTGCGAACGAGCAGTACTTC
>TRBV4-1|few|TRBJ2-5|-
CASSQWGAQETQYF
TGCGCCAGCAGCCAATGGGGGGCCCAAGAGACCCAGTACTTC
>TRBV12-3/TRBV12-4|-|TRBJ1-3|-
CASKGGGNSGNTIYF
TGTGCCAGCAAAGGTGGAGGGAACTCTGGAAACACCATATATTTT
>TRBV12-3/TRBV12-4|-|TRBJ2-1|TRBD2
CASGLGLAGGQYVFF
TGTGCCAGTGGACTCGGACTAGCGGGGGGGCAATACGTGTTCTTC
>TRBV12-3/TRBV12-4|many|TRBJ2-3|TRBD2
CASSLDGGAQDTQYF
TGTGCCAGCAGTTTAGACGGGGGGGCCCAAGATACGCAGTATTTT
>TRBV6-5|few|TRBJ2-2|-
CASSYLHANTGELFF
TGTGCCAGCAGTTACCTGCACGCGAACACCGGGGAGCTGTTTTTT